Listed below are T cell receptor beta chains from one sample, sequenced in a study of monozygotic twins with inflammatory bowel disease. TCRdb re-called the 5' RACE reads and shows each CDR3 protein once, DNA omitted. This listing includes approximately 150,000 distinct CDR3 sequences. Material: blood. The receptors were sampled from a human donor with ulcerative colitis or Crohn's disease, or a healthy co-twin of an affected twin (not recorded which). Both conserved end residues are part of each CDR3.

v_gene	j_gene	len	CDR3aa
TRBV7-6	TRBJ2-7	13	CASSSETGNEQYF
TRBV5-1	TRBJ1-5	15	CASRPRTDSNQPQHF
TRBV12-3/TRBV12-4	TRBJ2-3	13	CASSLMGADTQYF
TRBV13	TRBJ2-1	15	CASSNPPGLGNEQFF
TRBV7-2	TRBJ1-1	15	CASSLARGLNTEAFF
TRBV7-2	TRBJ1-5	14	CASSLIGQDQPQHF
TRBV27	TRBJ2-7	18	CASSPRVAGGPSLYEQYF
TRBV5-1	TRBJ1-1	13	CASRLDSHTEAFF
TRBV5-5	TRBJ1-5	14	CASSSVDSNQPQHF
TRBV20-1	TRBJ2-7	14	CSALRQGGSYEQYF
TRBV3-1	TRBJ1-1	14	CASTDNTLNTEAFF
TRBV24-1	TRBJ2-6	12	CATLSGANVLTF
TRBV6-1	TRBJ1-2	16	CASSRTGARGYYGYTF
TRBV30	TRBJ1-2	12	CAWTGGLYGYTF
TRBV5-1	TRBJ2-7	15	CASSLAWDRAYEQYF
TRBV2	TRBJ2-7	13	CASTSTRLYEQYF
TRBV20-1	TRBJ2-7	13	CSARRRGVYEQYF
TRBV20-1	TRBJ2-5	15	CSARDLRGGLETQYF
TRBV7-9	TRBJ2-7	15	CASSPSGIEKYEQYF
TRBV5-1	TRBJ2-7	17	CASSYQIARGEDNEQYF
TRBV7-9	TRBJ1-3	15	CASSPRDRAGNTIYF
TRBV7-9	TRBJ2-5	13	CASSFTRQETQYF
TRBV7-6	TRBJ1-6	18	CASSSTPGGGLFNSPLHF
TRBV20-1	TRBJ2-5	14	CSASGSGVQETQYF
TRBV24-1	TRBJ1-5	14	CATATGGSNQPQHF
TRBV7-8	TRBJ2-7	15	CATGTSGRLVHEQYF
TRBV7-8	TRBJ2-3	18	CASSHRLGLAHLTDTQYF
TRBV5-1	TRBJ2-3	16	CASSLAQGGIADTQYF
TRBV19	TRBJ2-1	17	CASSIEGLAGTYNEQFF
TRBV5-1	TRBJ1-2	16	CASSLRTGGMNYGYTF
TRBV29-1	TRBJ2-5	14	CSVEGGAGGETQYF
TRBV15	TRBJ2-5	18	CATSRDPGSGAVQETQYF
TRBV10-3	TRBJ2-7	13	CAIGDGSSYEQYF
TRBV19	TRBJ1-5	15	CASRGRGPSNQPQHF
TRBV7-9	TRBJ1-1	15	CASSTDRTGNTEAFF
TRBV7-2	TRBJ2-2	15	CASSSGTGDTGELFF
TRBV20-1	TRBJ2-7	13	CSASAAVNYEQYF
TRBV5-5	TRBJ1-5	16	CASSSGTLGGNQPQHF